This T cell receptor beta chain appears in the sequencing data of a study of blood T cell repertoires in COVID-19 (dated by TCRdb to about 2020). Study-wide context: Samples covering the acute and convalescent phases of COVID-19 were provided by collaborators in the United States, Italy and Spain. The repertoires were released in a freely available public database meant as a resource for research on the immune response to SARS-CoV-2. The samples were drawn from the first 160 participants of the ongoing ImmuneRACE study and from more than 1,000 subjects provided by 6 global collaborators. Where available, HLA class I and class II types were obtained from metadata supplied by the sample provider rather than from assay-based typing. The dataset comprised deeply sampled blood TCRbeta repertoires from subjects exposed to, actively infected with, or recovered from COVID-19. The sample metadata nearly always contained a de-identified subject ID, COVID-19 status, age in years and sex. The material from the prospective study consisted of cDNA or gDNA derived from T cells, B-cell-depleted T cells, or PBMCs. Study-wide findings and limitations: The amount of clinical and demographic metadata varied by source and participant and was provided uncurated.

TCRbeta CDR3 regions were amplified from genomic DNA using the immunoSEQ Assay, a bias-controlled multiplex PCR. In the original analysis: The number of nucleated cells in each sample was estimated from the amplification of reference gene primers within the assay. To quantify the absolute abundance of each unique TCRbeta CDR3 rearrangement, sequence reads were collapsed and filtered. For each sample, productive Simpson clonality was calculated as the square root of Simpson's diversity index over productive rearrangements. Imported from immuneACCESS, the table was reduced by TCRdb to in-frame sequences with V and J called. These copies leave out some clones; in studies compared against another copy, an unresolved V gene accounts for under half, and the cause of the remainder is not known. D and trimming come from the DNA, and the V and J calls and clone size come from that table. The sample data list roughly 100,000 clones, and about 75% of these were observed just once. Roughly a fifth of the sample is taken by the ten largest.

As concerns this clone: It has no known antigen specificity. Per-nucleotide qualities are absent, and no much larger clonotype sits a single base away.

V loses 3 bases of germline sequence and J loses 0 bases, and the interval between the two ends is 17 bases. Based on the germline V gene, the CDR1 and CDR2 sequences are KGHSH and LQKENI. The CDR3 holds 18 amino acids from the cysteine to the phenylalanine. Just the 54-base CDR3 DNA is kept, in frame starting at base 1. The collaborating institutions used their own protocols to collect whole blood in K2EDTA tubes. For TCRbeta analysis, collaborators shipped samples in one of three forms: frozen whole blood, isolated PBMCs, or DNA extracted from either of those sample types. Here the chain combines TRBV18 and TRBJ1-4; the D gene cannot be resolved reliably. The specimen sequenced was peripheral blood. The sequence derives from a woman in her seventies with acute or convalescent COVID-19. The CDR3 region reads CASSPALQYSATNEKLFF. Read as DNA, the sequence is TGTGCCAGCTCACCCGCCCTTCAGTATTCTGCAACTAATGAAAAACTGTTTTTT. With the rest looked up from the reference TRBV18 and TRBJ1-4 genes rather than sequenced, the full variable domain is NAGVMQNPRHLVRRRGQEARLRCSPMKGHSHVYWYRQLPEEGLKFMVYLQKENIIDESGMPKERFSAEFPKEGPSILRIQQVVRGDSAAYFCASSPALQYSATNEKLFFGSGTQLSVL.